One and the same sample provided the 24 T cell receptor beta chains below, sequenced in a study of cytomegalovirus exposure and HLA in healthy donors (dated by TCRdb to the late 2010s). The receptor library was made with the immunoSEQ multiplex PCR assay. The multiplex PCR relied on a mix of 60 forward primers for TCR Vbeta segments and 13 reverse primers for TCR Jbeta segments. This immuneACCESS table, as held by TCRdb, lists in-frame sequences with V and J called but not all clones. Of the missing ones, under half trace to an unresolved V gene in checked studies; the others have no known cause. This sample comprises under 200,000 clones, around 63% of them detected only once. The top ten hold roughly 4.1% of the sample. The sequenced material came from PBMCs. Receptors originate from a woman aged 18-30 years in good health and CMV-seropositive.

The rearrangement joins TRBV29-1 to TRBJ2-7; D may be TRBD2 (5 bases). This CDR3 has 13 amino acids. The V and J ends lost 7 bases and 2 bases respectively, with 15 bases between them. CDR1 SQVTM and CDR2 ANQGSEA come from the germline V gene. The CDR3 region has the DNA TGCAGCGCCCAACGGGAAGGAGCCTACGAGCAGTACGTC. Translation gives CSAQREGAYEQYV.

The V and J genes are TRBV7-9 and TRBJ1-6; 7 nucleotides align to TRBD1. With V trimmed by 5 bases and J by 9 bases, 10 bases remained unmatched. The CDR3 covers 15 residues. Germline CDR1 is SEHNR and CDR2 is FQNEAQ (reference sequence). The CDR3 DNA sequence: TGTGCCAGCAGCCTAACCGGGACAGATACTTCACCCCTCCACTTT. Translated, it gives CASSLTGTDTSPLHF. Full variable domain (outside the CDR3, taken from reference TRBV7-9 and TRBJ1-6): DTGVSQNPRHKITKRGQNVTFRCDPISEHNRLYWYRQTLGQGPEFLTYFQNEAQLEKSRLLSDRFSAERPKGSFSTLEIQRTEQGDSAMYLCASSLTGTDTSPLHFGNGTRLTVT.

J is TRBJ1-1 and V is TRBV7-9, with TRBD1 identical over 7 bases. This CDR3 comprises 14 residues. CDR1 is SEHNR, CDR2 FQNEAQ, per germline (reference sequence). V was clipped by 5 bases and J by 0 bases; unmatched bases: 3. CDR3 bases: TGTGCCAGCAGCACCACAGGGGTGAACACTGAAGCTTTCTTT. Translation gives CASSTTGVNTEAFF.

CDR3 nucleotide sequence: TGTGCCAGCAGCCCGGGTGGCCCAAGCGGGAGGGCCGTCCTCGAGTTCTTC. It translates to CASSPGGPSGRAVLEFF. The rearrangement links TRBV9 to TRBJ2-1; 10 bases line up with TRBD2. V shed 4 bases and J 14 bases; nucleotides not matched to a gene: 21. Germline CDR1 and CDR2: SGDLS and YYNGEE. There are 17 residues in the CDR3.

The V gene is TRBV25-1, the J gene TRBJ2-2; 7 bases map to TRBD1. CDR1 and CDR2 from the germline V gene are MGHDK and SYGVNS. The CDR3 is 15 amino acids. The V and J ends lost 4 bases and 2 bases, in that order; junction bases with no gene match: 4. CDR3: CASSAGTANTGELFF. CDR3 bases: TGTGCCAGCAGTGCCGGGACAGCCAACACCGGGGAGCTGTTTTTT.

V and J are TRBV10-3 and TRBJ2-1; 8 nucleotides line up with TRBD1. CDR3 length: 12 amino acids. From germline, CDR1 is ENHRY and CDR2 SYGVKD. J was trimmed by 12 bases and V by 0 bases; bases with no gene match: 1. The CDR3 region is CAISESDRVQFF. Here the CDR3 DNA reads TGTGCCATCAGTGAGTCGGACAGGGTGCAGTTCTTC.

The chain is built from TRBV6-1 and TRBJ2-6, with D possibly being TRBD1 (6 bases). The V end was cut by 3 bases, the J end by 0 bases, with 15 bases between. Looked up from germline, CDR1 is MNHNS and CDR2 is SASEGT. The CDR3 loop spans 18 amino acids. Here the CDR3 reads CASSDDTGPLSGANVLTF. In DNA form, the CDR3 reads TGTGCCAGCAGTGATGATACAGGGCCTCTCTCTGGGGCCAACGTCCTGACTTTC.

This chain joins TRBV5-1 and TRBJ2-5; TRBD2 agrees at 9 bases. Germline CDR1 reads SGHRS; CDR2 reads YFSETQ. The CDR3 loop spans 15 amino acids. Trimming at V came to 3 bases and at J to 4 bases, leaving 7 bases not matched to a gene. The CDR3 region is CASSSSSGIPETQYF. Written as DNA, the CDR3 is TGCGCCAGCAGCTCCTCTAGCGGGATACCAGAGACCCAGTACTTC.

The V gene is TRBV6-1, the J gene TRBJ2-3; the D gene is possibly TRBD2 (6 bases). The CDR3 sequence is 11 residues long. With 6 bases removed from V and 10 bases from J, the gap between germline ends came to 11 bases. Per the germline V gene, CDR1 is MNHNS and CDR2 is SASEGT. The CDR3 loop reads CASRLREAQYF. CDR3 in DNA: TGTGCCAGCAGGCTCAGGGAGGCGCAGTATTTT.

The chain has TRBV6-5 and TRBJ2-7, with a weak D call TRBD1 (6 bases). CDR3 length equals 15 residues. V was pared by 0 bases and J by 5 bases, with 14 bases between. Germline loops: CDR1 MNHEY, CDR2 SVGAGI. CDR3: CASSYSILSGDEQYF. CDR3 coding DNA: TGTGCCAGCAGTTACTCAATTTTGTCAGGGGACGAGCAGTACTTC.

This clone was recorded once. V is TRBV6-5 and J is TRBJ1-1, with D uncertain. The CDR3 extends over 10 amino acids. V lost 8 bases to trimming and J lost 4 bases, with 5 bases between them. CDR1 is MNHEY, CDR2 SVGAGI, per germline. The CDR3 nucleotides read TGTGCCAGCTCTGTCACTGAAGCTTTCTTT. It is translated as CASSVTEAFF.

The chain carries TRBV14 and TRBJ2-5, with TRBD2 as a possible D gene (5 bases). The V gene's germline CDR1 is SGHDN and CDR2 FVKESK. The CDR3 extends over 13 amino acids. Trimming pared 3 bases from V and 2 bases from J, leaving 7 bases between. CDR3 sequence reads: CASSQRVQETQYF. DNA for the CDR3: TGTGCCAGCAGCCAGAGGGTTCAAGAGACCCAGTACTTC.

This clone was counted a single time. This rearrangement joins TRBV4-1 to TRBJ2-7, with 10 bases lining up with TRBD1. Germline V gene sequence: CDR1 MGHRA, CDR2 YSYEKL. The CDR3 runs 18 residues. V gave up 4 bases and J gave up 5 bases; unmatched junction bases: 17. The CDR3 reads CASSPLTAGTGVFDEQYF. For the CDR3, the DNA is TGCGCCAGCAGCCCCTTGACCGCCGGGACAGGGGTGTTCGACGAGCAGTACTTC.

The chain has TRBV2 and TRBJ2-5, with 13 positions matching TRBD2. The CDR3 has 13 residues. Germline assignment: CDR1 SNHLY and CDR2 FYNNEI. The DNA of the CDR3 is TGTTCTATGCGACTAGCGGGAGGAGAGACCCAGTACTTC. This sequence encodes CSMRLAGGETQYF.

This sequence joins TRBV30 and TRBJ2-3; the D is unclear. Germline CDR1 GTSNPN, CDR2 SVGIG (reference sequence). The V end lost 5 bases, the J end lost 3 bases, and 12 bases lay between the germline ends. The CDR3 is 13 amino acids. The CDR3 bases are TGTGCCTGGTGGAGAGATGAAACAGATACGCAGTATTTT. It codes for CAWWRDETDTQYF.

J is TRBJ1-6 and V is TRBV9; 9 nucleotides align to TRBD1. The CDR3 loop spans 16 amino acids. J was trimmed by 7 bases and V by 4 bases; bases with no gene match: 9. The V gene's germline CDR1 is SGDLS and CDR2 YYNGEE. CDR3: CASSPGQGQGNSPLHF. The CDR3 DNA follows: TGTGCCAGCAGCCCCGGACAGGGGCAGGGGAATTCACCCCTCCACTTT.

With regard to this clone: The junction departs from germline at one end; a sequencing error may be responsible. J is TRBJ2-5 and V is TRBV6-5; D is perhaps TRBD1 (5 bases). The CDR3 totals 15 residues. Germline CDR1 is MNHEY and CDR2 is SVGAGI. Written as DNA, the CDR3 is TGTACCAGTTTTGTTGGGATGGGGCGAGAGGAGACCCAGTACTTC. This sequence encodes CTSFVGMGREETQYF.

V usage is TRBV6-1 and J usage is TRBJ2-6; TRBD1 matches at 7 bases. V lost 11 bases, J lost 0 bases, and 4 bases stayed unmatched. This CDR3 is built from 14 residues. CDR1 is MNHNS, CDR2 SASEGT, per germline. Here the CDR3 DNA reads TGTGCCGCCCAGGGGGTCTCTGGGGCCAACGTCCTGACTTTC. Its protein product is CAAQGVSGANVLTF.

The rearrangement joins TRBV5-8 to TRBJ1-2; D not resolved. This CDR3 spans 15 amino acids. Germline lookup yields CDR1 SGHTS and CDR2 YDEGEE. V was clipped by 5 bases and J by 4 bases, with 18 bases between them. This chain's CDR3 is CASSPRVPSLYGYTF. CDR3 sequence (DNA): TGTGCCAGCAGTCCCCGGGTCCCTTCCCTCTATGGCTACACCTTC.

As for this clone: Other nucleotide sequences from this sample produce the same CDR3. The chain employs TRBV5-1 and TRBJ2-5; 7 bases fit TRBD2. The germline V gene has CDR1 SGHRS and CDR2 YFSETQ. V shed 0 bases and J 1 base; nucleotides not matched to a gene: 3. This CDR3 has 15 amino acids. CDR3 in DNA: TGCGCCAGCAGCTTGGCCCCGGGAGGCCAAGAGACCCAGTACTTC. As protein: CASSLAPGGQETQYF.

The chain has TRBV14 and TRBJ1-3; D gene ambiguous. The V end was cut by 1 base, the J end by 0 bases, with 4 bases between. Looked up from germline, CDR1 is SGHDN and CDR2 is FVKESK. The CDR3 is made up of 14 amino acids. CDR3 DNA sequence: TGTGCCAGCAGCCAAGCGTCCTCTGGAAACACCATATATTTT. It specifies CASSQASSGNTIYF.

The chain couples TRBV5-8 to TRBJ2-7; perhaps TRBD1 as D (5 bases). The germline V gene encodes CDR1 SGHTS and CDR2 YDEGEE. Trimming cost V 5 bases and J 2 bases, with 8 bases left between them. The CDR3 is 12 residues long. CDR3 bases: TGTGCCAGCAGACTGGACACCTACGAGCAGTACTTC. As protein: CASRLDTYEQYF.

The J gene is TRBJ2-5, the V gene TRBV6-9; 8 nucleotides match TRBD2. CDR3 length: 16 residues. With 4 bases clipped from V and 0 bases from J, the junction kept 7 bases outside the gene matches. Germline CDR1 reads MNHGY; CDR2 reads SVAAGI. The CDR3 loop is CASSSDVAGNQETQYF. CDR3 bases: TGTGCCAGCAGTTCCGACGTAGCGGGAAACCAAGAGACCCAGTACTTC.

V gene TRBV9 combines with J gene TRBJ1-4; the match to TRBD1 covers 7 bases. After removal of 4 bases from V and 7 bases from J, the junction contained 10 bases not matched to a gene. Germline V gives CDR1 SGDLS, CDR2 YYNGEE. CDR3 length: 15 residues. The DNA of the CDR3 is TGTGCCAGCAGCCCCGGGACAGCAAAATTTGAAAAACTGTTTTTT. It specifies CASSPGTAKFEKLFF.